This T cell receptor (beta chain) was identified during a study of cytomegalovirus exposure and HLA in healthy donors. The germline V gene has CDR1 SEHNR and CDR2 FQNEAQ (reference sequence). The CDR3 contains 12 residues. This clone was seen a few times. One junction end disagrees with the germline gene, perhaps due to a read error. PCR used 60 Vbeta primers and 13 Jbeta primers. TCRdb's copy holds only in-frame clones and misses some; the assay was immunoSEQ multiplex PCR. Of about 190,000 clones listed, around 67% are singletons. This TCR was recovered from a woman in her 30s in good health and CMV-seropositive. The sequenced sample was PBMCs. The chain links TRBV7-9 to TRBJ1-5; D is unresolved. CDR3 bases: TGTTCCAGCAGCTTAGGAGGTCAGCCCCAGCATTTT. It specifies CSSSLGGQPQHF.